Sequencing of this T cell receptor beta chain was carried out in a study of Tregs in tolerant kidney transplant recipients. Study-wide results and limits: No direct test of biological reproducibility was done here.

This clone was detected a few times. Its antigen remains unknown. Profiled with immunoSEQ multiplex PCR; TCRdb holds only in-frame clones, not every one. The sample contains about 20,000 clones, approximately 80% of which appear only once. The sequencing sample was made of Tregs from blood. The receptor's source is a human donor in good health.

The CDR3, as DNA: TGCGCCAGCAGCCGTTTGGGTAGGGGCAGCGGAGCCTACGAGCAGTACTTC. Translated: CASSRLGRGSGAYEQYF. The chain combines TRBV5-1 with TRBJ2-7, with D perhaps being TRBD1 or TRBD2 (5 bases each). V was clipped by 4 bases and J by 2 bases, with 22 bases between them. CDR3 length: 17 amino acids. Per the germline V gene, CDR1 is SGHRS and CDR2 is YFSETQ.